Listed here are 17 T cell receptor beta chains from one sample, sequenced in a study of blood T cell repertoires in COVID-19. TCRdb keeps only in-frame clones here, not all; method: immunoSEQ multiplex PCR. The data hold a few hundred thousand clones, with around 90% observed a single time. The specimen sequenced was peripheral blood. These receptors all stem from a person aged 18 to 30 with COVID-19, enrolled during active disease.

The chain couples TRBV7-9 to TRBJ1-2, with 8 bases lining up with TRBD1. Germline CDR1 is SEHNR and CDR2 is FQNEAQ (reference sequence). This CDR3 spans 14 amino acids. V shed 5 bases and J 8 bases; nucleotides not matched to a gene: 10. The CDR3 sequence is CASSTSQGVSGYTF. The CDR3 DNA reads TGTGCCAGCAGCACATCACAGGGGGTGAGCGGCTACACCTTC.

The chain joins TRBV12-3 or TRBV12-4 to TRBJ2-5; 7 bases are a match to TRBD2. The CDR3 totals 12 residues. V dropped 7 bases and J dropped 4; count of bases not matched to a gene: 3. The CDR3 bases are TGTGCCAGCACCTCTAGCGGAGAGACCCAGTACTTC. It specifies CASTSSGETQYF.

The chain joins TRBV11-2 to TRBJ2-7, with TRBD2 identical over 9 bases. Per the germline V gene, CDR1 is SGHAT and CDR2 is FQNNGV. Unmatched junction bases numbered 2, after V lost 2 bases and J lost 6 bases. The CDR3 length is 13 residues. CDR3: CASSLIAGVEQYF. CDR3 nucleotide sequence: TGTGCCAGCAGCTTAATAGCGGGAGTCGAGCAGTACTTC. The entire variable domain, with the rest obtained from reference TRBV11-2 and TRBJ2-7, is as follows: EAGVAQSPRYKIIEKRQSVAFWCNPISGHATLYWYQQILGQGPKLLIQFQNNGVVDDSQLPKDRFSAERLKGVDSTLKIQPAKLEDSAVYLCASSLIAGVEQYFGPGTRLTVT.

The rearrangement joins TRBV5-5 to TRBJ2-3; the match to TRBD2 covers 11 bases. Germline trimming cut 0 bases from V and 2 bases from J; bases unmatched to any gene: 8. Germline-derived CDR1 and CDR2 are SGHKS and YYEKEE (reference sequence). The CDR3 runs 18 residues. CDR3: CASSLVGLADTPTDTQYF. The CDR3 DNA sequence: TGTGCCAGCAGCTTGGTGGGACTAGCGGATACACCCACAGATACGCAGTATTTT.

The CDR3 spells CASSGAGSRGNTIYF. The CDR3 bases are TGTGCCAGCTCAGGCGCAGGCTCCCGGGGAAACACCATATATTTT. The chain links TRBV18 to TRBJ1-3; D ambiguous. The V end lost 5 bases, the J end lost 4 bases, and 15 bases lay between the germline ends. The CDR3 extends over 15 amino acids. Germline loops: CDR1 KGHSH, CDR2 LQKENI. The full variable domain, with the rest looked up from reference TRBV18 and TRBJ1-3, is NAGVMQNPRHLVRRRGQEARLRCSPMKGHSHVYWYRQLPEEGLKFMVYLQKENIIDESGMPKERFSAEFPKEGPSILRIQQVVRGDSAAYFCASSGAGSRGNTIYFGEGSWLTVV.

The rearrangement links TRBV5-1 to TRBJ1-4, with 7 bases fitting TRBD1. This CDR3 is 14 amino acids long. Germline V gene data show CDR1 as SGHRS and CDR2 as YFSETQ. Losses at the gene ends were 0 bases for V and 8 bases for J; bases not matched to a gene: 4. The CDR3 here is CASSLDQGGEKLFF. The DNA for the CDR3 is TGCGCCAGCAGCTTGGACCAGGGGGGAGAAAAACTGTTTTTT.

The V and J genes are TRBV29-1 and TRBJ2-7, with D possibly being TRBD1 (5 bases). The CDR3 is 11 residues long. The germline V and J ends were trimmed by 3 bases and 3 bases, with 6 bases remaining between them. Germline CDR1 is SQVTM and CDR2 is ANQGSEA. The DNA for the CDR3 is TGCAGCGTTGATGACAGCTACGAGCAGTACTTC. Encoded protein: CSVDDSYEQYF.

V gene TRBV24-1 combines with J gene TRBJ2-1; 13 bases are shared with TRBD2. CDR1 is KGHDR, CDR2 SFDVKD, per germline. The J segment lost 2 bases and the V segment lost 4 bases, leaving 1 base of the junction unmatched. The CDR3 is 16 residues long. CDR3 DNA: TGTGCCACCAGTGAAGGACTAGCGGGAGCCTACAATGAGCAGTTCTTC. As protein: CATSEGLAGAYNEQFF.

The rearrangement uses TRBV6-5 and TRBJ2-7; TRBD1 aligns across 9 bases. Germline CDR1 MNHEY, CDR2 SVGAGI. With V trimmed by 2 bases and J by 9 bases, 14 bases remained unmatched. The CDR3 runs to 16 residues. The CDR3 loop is CASSYGPPGQGNWQYF. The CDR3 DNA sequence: TGTGCCAGCAGTTACGGTCCTCCGGGACAGGGCAACTGGCAGTACTTC.

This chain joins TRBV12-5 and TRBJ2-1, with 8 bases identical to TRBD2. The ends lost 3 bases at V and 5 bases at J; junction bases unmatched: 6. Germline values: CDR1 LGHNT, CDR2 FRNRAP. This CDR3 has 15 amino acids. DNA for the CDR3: TGTGCTAGTGGTTTTTTCAGCGGGAGAAACAATGAGCAGTTCTTC. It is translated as CASGFFSGRNNEQFF.

Here the CDR3 DNA reads TGTGCCAGCAGGGAGCGACAGGGGGCGAATTCACCCCTCCACTTT. It translates to CASRERQGANSPLHF. The chain joins TRBV27 to TRBJ1-6, with 10 bases identical to TRBD1. The junction had 6 bases not matched to a gene; V was cut back by 6 bases and J by 7 bases. The CDR3 length is 15 residues. Germline-derived CDR1 and CDR2 are MNHEY and SMNVEV (reference sequence).

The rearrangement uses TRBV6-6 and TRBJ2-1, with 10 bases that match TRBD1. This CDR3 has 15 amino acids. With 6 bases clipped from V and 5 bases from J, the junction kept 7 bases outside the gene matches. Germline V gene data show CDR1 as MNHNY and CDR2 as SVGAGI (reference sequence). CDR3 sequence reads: CASSRDRGGNNEQFF. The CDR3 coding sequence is TGTGCCAGCAGCCGGGACAGGGGAGGGAACAATGAGCAGTTCTTC.

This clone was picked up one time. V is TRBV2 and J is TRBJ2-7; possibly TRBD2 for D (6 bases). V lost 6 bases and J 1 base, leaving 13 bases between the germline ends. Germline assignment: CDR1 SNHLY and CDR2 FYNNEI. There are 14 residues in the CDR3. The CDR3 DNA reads TGTGCCAGCAGGTTGGGGACTGGGTCCTACGAGCAGTACTTC. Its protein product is CASRLGTGSYEQYF.

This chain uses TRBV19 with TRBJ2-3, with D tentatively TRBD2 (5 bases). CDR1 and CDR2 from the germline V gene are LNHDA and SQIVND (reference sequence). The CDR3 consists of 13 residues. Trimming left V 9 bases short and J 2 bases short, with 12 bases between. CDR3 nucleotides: TGTGCCAGGCCAGCGGAACCCACAGATACGCAGTATTTT. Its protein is CARPAEPTDTQYF.

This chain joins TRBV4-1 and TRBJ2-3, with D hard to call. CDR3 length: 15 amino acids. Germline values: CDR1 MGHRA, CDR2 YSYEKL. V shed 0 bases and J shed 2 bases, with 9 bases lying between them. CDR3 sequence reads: CASSQDLVPTDTQYF. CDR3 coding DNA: TGCGCCAGCAGCCAAGATCTTGTCCCCACAGATACGCAGTATTTT.

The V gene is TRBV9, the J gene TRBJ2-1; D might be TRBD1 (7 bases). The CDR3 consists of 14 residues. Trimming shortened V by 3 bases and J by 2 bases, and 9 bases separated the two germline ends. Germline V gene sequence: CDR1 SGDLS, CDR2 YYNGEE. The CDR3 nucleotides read TGTGCCAGCAGCGGCGGGACAGCCTACAATGAGCAGTTCTTC. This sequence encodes CASSGGTAYNEQFF. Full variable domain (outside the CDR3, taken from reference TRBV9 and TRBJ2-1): DSGVTQTPKHLITATGQRVTLRCSPRSGDLSVYWYQQSLDQGLQFLIQYYNGEERAKGNILERFSAQQFPDLHSELNLSSLELGDSALYFCASSGGTAYNEQFFGPGTRLTVL.

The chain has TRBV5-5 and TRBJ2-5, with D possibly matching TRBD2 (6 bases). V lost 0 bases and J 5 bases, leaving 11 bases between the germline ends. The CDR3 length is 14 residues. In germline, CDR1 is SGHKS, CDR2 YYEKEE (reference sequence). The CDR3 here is CASSLGPGTETQYF. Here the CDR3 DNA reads TGTGCCAGCAGCTTGGGCCCGGGGACTGAGACCCAGTACTTC.